This T cell receptor (beta chain) is drawn from a study of blood T cells in healthy people across ages. Primed by a sample-barcoded 5' primer and a J-beta primer mix, a second PCR proceeded for 7 to 11 cycles. TCRdb fed the 5' RACE reads into MiXCR, producing one record per CDR3 protein. The repertoire holds hundreds of thousands of distinct CDR3 sequences, with 58% as singletons. Study conclusions and caveats: A greater number of naive CD4+ cells and higher diversity distinguished long-lived donors from aged donors. With naive T cell percentage, TCR beta diversity showed a strong correlation. With donor CMV status unknown, expanded clonotype changes were possibly confounded.

Each donor gave around 9.3 milliliters of peripheral blood. About this clonotype: Its antigen remains unidentified.

Specimen: blood. The sequence derives from a man between 60 and 75 years old in good health.

The CDR3 loop is CASSLLGGIDTQYF. As DNA, the CDR3 is TGCGCCAGCAGCTTGCTTGGGGGCATTGATACGCAGTATTTT. The V gene is TRBV5-1, the J gene TRBJ2-3; D is perhaps TRBD1 (6 bases). Trimming removed 1 base at V and 6 bases at J, with 12 bases between. Germline V lookup: CDR1 SGHRS, CDR2 YFSETQ. The CDR3 covers 14 residues. The full variable domain, in which reference TRBV5-1 and TRBJ2-3 provide the parts outside the CDR3, is KAGVTQTPRYLIKTRGQQVTLSCSPISGHRSVSWYQQTPGQGLQFLFEYFSETQRNKGNFPGRFSGRQFSNSRSEMNVSTLELGDSALYLCASSLLGGIDTQYFGPGTRLTVL.